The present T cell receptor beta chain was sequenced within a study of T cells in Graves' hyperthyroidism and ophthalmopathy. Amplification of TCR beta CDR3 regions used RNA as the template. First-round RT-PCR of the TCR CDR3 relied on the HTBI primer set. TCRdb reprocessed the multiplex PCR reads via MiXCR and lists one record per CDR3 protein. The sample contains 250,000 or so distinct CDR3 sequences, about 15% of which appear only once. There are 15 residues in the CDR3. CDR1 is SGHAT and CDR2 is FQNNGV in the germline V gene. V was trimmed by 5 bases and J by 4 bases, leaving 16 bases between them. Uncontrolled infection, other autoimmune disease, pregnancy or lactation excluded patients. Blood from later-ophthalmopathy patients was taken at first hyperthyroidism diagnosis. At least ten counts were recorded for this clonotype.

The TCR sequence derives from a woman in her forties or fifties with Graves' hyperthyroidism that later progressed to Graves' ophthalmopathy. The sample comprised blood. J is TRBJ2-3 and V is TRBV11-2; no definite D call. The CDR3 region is CASSPNDEDSDTQYF. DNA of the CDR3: TGTGCCAGCAGCCCAAATGATGAAGATTCAGATACGCAGTATTTT.